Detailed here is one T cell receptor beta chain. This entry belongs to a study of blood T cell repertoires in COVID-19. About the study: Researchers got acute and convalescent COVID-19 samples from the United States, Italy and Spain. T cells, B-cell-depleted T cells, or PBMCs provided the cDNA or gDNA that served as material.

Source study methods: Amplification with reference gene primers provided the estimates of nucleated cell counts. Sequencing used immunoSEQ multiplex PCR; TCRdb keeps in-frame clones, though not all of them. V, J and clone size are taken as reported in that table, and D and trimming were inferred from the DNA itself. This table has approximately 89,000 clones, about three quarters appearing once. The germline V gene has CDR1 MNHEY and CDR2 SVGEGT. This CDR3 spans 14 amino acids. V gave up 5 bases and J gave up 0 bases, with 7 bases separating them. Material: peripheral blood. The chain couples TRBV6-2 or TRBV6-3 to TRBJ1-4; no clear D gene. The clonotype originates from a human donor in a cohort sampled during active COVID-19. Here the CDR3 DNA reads TGTGCCAGCAGTCCCGTAACAACTAATGAAAAACTGTTTTTT. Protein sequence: CASSPVTTNEKLFF.